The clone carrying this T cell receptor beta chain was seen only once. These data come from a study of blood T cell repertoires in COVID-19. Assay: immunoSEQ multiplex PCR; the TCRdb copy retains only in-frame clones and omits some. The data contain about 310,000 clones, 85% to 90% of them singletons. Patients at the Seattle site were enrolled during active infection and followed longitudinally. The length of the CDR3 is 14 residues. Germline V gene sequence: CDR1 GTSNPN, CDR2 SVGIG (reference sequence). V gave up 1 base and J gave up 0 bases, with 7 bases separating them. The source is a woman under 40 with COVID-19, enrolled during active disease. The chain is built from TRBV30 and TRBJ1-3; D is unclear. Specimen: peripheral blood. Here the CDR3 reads CAWSAGDSGNTIYF. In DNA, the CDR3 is TGTGCCTGGAGTGCAGGTGACTCTGGAAACACCATATATTTT.